The clone carrying this T cell receptor (beta chain) appeared a few times. The CDR3 has 13 residues. Trimming pared 4 bases from V and 6 bases from J, leaving 9 bases between. Germline values: CDR1 SNHLY, CDR2 FYNNEI. This specimen comes from a study of T cells in Graves' hyperthyroidism and ophthalmopathy. Template material for amplifying TCR beta CDR3 regions consisted of RNA transcripts. The HTBI primer set drove a first-round RT-PCR of the TCR CDR3. TCRdb re-analysed the multiplex PCR reads in MiXCR, keeping a single row per CDR3 protein. Of 500,000 to 650,000 distinct CDR3 sequences in the sample, about 20% are singletons; the top ten hold over 45%.

The rearrangement links TRBV2 to TRBJ2-2; D gene unclear. Sequencing input: blood. The TCR originated in a man aged 40-49 years with Graves' ophthalmopathy. The CDR3: CASSGDSPGELFF. The DNA of the CDR3 is TGTGCCAGCAGTGGCGACTCGCCCGGGGAGCTGTTTTTT.